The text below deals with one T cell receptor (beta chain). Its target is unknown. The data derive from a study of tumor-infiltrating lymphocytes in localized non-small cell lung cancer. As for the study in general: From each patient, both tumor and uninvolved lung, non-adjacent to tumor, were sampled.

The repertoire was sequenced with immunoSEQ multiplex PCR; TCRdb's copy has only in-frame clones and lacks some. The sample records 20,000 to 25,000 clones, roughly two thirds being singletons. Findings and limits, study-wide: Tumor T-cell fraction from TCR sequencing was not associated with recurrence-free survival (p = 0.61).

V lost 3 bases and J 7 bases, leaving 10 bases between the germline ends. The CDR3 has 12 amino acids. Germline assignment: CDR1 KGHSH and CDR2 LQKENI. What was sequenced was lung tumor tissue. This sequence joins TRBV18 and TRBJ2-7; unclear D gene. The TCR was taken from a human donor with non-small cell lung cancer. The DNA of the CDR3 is TGTGCCAGCTCACCGGAGCTGGGGGAGCAGTACTTC. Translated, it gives CASSPELGEQYF.